These 9 T cell receptor beta chains were sequenced from one sample in a study of cytomegalovirus exposure and HLA in healthy donors. Method: immunoSEQ multiplex PCR; TCRdb's copy keeps in-frame clones and lacks some. This table has about 110,000 clones, approximately 85% appearing once. The sequencing input was PBMCs. These receptors were collected from a young woman in good health and CMV-seronegative.

The table lists this clone with a count of one. The rearrangement links TRBV27 to TRBJ2-3; 12 nucleotides agree with TRBD2. Germline CDR1 reads MNHEY; CDR2 reads SMNVEV (reference sequence). CDR3 size: 16 residues. Losses at the gene ends were 5 bases for V and 3 bases for J; bases not matched to a gene: 6. As DNA, the CDR3 is TGTGCCAGCAGTCTCGGACTAGCGGGGCTTACAGATACGCAGTATTTT. Translated, it gives CASSLGLAGLTDTQYF.

The V and J genes are TRBV11-1 and TRBJ2-7, with TRBD1 identical over 9 bases. Germline V gene lookup returns CDR1 SGHAT and CDR2 FQDESV (reference sequence). V dropped 5 bases and J dropped 6; count of bases not matched to a gene: 17. This CDR3 region has 17 residues. CDR3 in DNA: TGTGCCAGCAGCCTGCGTTTCCCCGGGACAGGGACCCCCGAGCAGTACTTC. Its protein is CASSLRFPGTGTPEQYF.

The chain is built from TRBV28 and TRBJ2-1; perhaps TRBD1 as D (5 bases). V lost 0 bases to trimming and J lost 0 bases, with 9 bases between them. CDR3 length: 16 amino acids. The germline V gene encodes CDR1 MDHEN and CDR2 SYDVKM. CDR3 coding DNA: TGTGCCAGCAGTTTATGGACAGCAGGCTCCTACAATGAGCAGTTCTTC. This encodes CASSLWTAGSYNEQFF. Filled out from reference TRBV28 and TRBJ2-1, the complete variable domain reads DVKVTQSSRYLVKRTGEKVFLECVQDMDHENMFWYRQDPGLGLRLIYFSYDVKMKEKGDIPEGYSVSREKKERFSLILESASTNQTSMYLCASSLWTAGSYNEQFFGPGTRLTVL.

This clone came up once. The chain combines TRBV5-4 with TRBJ1-2; D unclear. Germline CDR1 reads SGHNT; CDR2 reads YYREEE (reference sequence). The CDR3 extends over 16 amino acids. The V end was cut by 1 base, the J end by 0 bases, with 13 bases between. CDR3 nucleotides: TGTGCCAGCAGCTTGACCCGAGGAGACTCTAACTATGGCTACACCTTC. The encoded protein is CASSLTRGDSNYGYTF.

CDR3 nucleotides: TGTGCCAGCAGTTCCCCCGACAGGGGCAGTGTCACTGAAGCTTTCTTT. It yields the protein CASSSPDRGSVTEAFF. This chain connects TRBV6-5 to TRBJ1-1, with TRBD1 identical over 8 bases. The length of the CDR3 is 16 residues. The germline gives CDR1 MNHEY, CDR2 SVGAGI. V shed 4 bases, J shed 4 bases, and the junction held 11 bases outside the gene matches.

The gene calls are TRBV7-6 and TRBJ2-7; tentatively, D is TRBD2 (5 bases). This CDR3 is built from 17 residues. The V and J ends lost 3 bases and 4 bases respectively, with 22 bases between them. The V gene's germline CDR1 is SGHVS and CDR2 FNYEAQ. In DNA, the CDR3 is TGTGCCAGCAGCTTCGCCCTAAGCCGGGATCAAAGTTACGAGCAGTACTTC. Translating gives CASSFALSRDQSYEQYF.

The rearrangement links TRBV2 to TRBJ2-2, with 7 bases fitting TRBD1. J was trimmed by 3 bases and V by 6 bases; bases with no gene match: 7. From germline, CDR1 is SNHLY and CDR2 FYNNEI. The CDR3 has 15 amino acids. The CDR3 spells CASRRQGVDTGELFF. The CDR3 DNA sequence: TGTGCCAGCAGGCGGCAGGGGGTTGACACCGGGGAGCTGTTTTTT.

The chain employs TRBV2 and TRBJ1-3; D is undetermined. Trimming cost V 1 base and J 0 bases, with 7 bases left between them. The germline gives CDR1 SNHLY, CDR2 FYNNEI. The CDR3 has 15 amino acids. The CDR3 nucleotides read TGTGCCAGCAGTGAAGAGCCCCGCTCTGGAAACACCATATATTTT. Encoded protein: CASSEEPRSGNTIYF.

V gene TRBV25-1 combines with J gene TRBJ1-2, with TRBD1 matching over 9 bases. V lost 5 bases to trimming and J lost 8 bases; unmatched junction nucleotides: 12. The CDR3 covers 15 residues. Germline CDR1 MGHDK, CDR2 SYGVNS. The CDR3 region is CASSSNKQGAEGYTF. The CDR3 DNA follows: TGTGCCAGCAGTAGTAATAAACAGGGGGCGGAGGGCTACACCTTC.